Listed below are T cell receptor beta chains from one sample, sequenced in a study of T cells in Graves' hyperthyroidism and ophthalmopathy. MiXCR, applied by TCRdb to the multiplex PCR reads, yields one record per CDR3 protein. The sample yields about 350,000 distinct CDR3 sequences, approximately 15% seen once. Material for sequencing was blood. These receptors all stem from a woman in her twenties or thirties with Graves' hyperthyroidism. Both conserved end residues are part of each CDR3. A D gene is named only where the DNA matches it firmly. Clone size is stated in some rows and not others, as once, few, many or a class when expanded.

CASSVYTDQPQHF	TGTGCCAGCAGTGTATACACAGATCAGCCCCAGCATTTT	TRBV28	TRBJ1-5	-	-
CASSRTDSRSYNEQFF	TGCGCCAGCAGCAGGACGGATTCGCGCTCCTACAATGAGCAGTTCTTC	TRBV5-1	TRBJ2-1	few	-
CSARDIGQDPGLAAKLFF	TGCAGTGCTAGAGATATTGGACAGGACCCTGGGTTAGCGGCAAAACTGTTTTTT	TRBV20-1	TRBJ1-4	-	TRBD1
CASSAPEGGGHAEAFF	TGTGCCAGTAGTGCCCCCGAGGGTGGGGGGCATGCTGAAGCTTTCTTT	TRBV19	TRBJ1-1	many	-
CAWSARNEQFF	TGTGCCTGGAGTGCTCGCAATGAGCAGTTCTTC	TRBV30	TRBJ2-1	-	-
CSVAQDRSIGEQYF	TGCAGCGTTGCTCAGGACAGATCCATAGGCGAGCAGTACTTC	TRBV29-1	TRBJ2-7	many	-
CASSQEREGYTF	TGTGCCAGCAGCCAAGAACGGGAGGGCTACACCTTC	TRBV3-1	TRBJ1-2	-	-
CASSYPAGGSSSNQPQHF	TGTGCCAGCAGTTACCCGGCAGGAGGGAGCTCTAGCAATCAGCCCCAGCATTTT	TRBV6-6	TRBJ1-5	-	-
CATSDPYGYTF	TGTGCCACCAGTGACCCATATGGCTACACCTTC	TRBV24-1	TRBJ1-2	few	-
CASSVGIELSYEQYF	TGTGCCAGCAGCGTAGGGATCGAGCTGTCCTACGAGCAGTACTTC	TRBV9	TRBJ2-7	-	-
CASSAPGQGNAGRSYNEQFF	TGTGCCAGCAGCGCTCCGGGACAGGGGAATGCGGGAAGGTCCTACAATGAGCAGTTCTTC	TRBV9	TRBJ2-1	-	TRBD1
CASSLGGDGKGYTF	TGTGCCAGCAGTTTAGGGGGGGACGGAAAGGGCTACACCTTC	TRBV12-3/TRBV12-4	TRBJ1-2	many	-
CASRYRPTGELFF	TGTGCCAGCAGATACAGACCCACCGGGGAGCTGTTTTTT	TRBV2	TRBJ2-2	many	-
CSARPTGHSFTYNEQFF	TGCAGTGCTAGACCCACGGGACACTCATTCACCTACAATGAGCAGTTCTTC	TRBV20-1	TRBJ2-1	few	-
CASSGGAGGCEQYF	TGTGCCAGCAGCGGTGGGGCGGGGGGATGCGAGCAGTACTTC	TRBV7-2	TRBJ2-7	-	TRBD2
CASRPDRGGYTF	TGTGCCAGTAGGCCCGACAGGGGCGGCTACACCTTC	TRBV19	TRBJ1-2	-	TRBD1
CASRLRQGVGNQPQHF	TGTGCCAGCAGGCTCCGACAGGGGGTCGGCAATCAGCCCCAGCATTTT	TRBV6-2/TRBV6-3	TRBJ1-5	many	TRBD1
CASSLGGRETNEQFF	TGTGCCAGCAGCTTAGGGGGGCGGGAGACGAATGAGCAGTTCTTC	TRBV7-9	TRBJ2-1	few	-
CASSWQGMGETQYF	TGTGCCAGCAGCTGGCAAGGGATGGGGGAGACCCAGTACTTC	TRBV9	TRBJ2-5	few	-
CSAGKRLAGFRGPYEQYF	TGCAGTGCCGGTAAAAGGCTAGCGGGCTTTAGGGGGCCCTACGAGCAGTACTTC	TRBV20-1	TRBJ2-7	many	-
CASSSLVGADNQPQHF	TGTGCCAGCAGTTCCTTAGTCGGGGCGGACAATCAGCCCCAGCATTTT	TRBV28	TRBJ1-5	many	-
CASRAHGGANTGELFF	TGTGCCAGCAGGGCCCACGGCGGCGCGAACACCGGGGAGCTGTTTTTT	TRBV7-2	TRBJ2-2	many	-
CASSRIRTVDTYEQYF	TGTGCCAGTAGCCGAATTCGGACGGTGGATACCTACGAGCAGTACTTC	TRBV19	TRBJ2-7	-	-
CSARDRWGGLVRRSGANVLTF	TGCAGTGCTAGAGATCGGTGGGGGGGCCTCGTTCGGCGATCTGGGGCCAACGTCCTGACTTTC	TRBV20-1	TRBJ2-6	-	-
CASTWSHHNEKLFF	TGTGCCAGCACGTGGAGTCATCATAATGAAAAACTGTTTTTT	TRBV12-3/TRBV12-4	TRBJ1-4	many	-
CASGLAPLGDTQYF	TGTGCTAGTGGTTTGGCCCCTCTTGGGGATACGCAGTATTTT	TRBV12-5	TRBJ2-3	many	-
CASSSPVVAADREQYF	TGTGCCAGCAGTTCGCCAGTTGTCGCCGCTGATCGAGAGCAGTACTTC	TRBV28	TRBJ2-7	many	-
CASSMDHYEQYF	TGTGCCAGTAGTATGGATCACTACGAGCAGTACTTC	TRBV19	TRBJ2-7	many	-
CASSEQGRLGGYTF	TGTGCCAGCAGTGAGCAGGGACGGTTGGGGGGCTACACCTTC	TRBV6-1	TRBJ1-2	few	-
CASSLEGSGNTEAFF	TGTGCCAGCAGTTTAGAGGGGTCAGGGAACACTGAAGCTTTCTTT	TRBV28	TRBJ1-1	few	-
CASSADLGNYEQYF	TGTGCCAGCAGCGCGGACTTAGGGAACTACGAGCAGTACTTC	TRBV9	TRBJ2-7	few	-
CASSERTGGAGELFF	TGTGCCAGCAGCGAGAGGACAGGGGGTGCCGGGGAGCTGTTTTTT	TRBV7-3	TRBJ2-2	many	TRBD1
CASSPGSGRAELKAQYF	TGTGCCAGCAGCCCCGGCAGCGGGAGGGCCGAACTGAAGGCCCAGTACTTC	TRBV7-9	TRBJ2-5	-	TRBD2
CASRPYLSSYEQYF	TGTGCCAGCAGACCTTACCTTAGCTCCTACGAGCAGTACTTC	TRBV7-2	TRBJ2-7	many	-
CASSRQDRPRYSYNEQFF	TGTGCCAGCAGTCGTCAAGACAGGCCCCGGTATTCCTACAATGAGCAGTTCTTC	TRBV28	TRBJ2-1	many	-
CASSVGPDTQYF	TGTGCCAGCAGTGTTGGTCCCGATACGCAGTATTTT	TRBV2	TRBJ2-3	many	-
CSAQYGQGLNTEAFF	TGCAGTGCCCAGTACGGACAGGGATTGAACACTGAAGCTTTCTTT	TRBV20-1	TRBJ1-1	many	TRBD1
CATSRDRTSGANVLTF	TGTGCCACCAGCAGAGATCGGACTTCTGGGGCCAACGTCCTGACTTTC	TRBV15	TRBJ2-6	few	-
CSARDTGGAGDTQYF	TGCAGTGCTAGGGACACCGGAGGTGCTGGCGATACGCAGTATTTT	TRBV20-1	TRBJ2-3	few	-
CASSPTGGSNQPQHF	TGTGCCAGCAGTCCAACAGGCGGGTCTAATCAGCCCCAGCATTTT	TRBV12-3/TRBV12-4	TRBJ1-5	many	-
CSVEVQTATEAFF	TGCAGCGTTGAAGTTCAGACAGCCACTGAAGCTTTCTTT	TRBV29-1	TRBJ1-1	few	-
CASSSGTGVTDNEQFF	TGCGCCAGCAGCTCGGGGACAGGGGTAACGGACAATGAGCAGTTCTTC	TRBV5-1	TRBJ2-1	many	TRBD1
CASTPSRGNYGYTF	TGTGCCAGCACCCCATCTCGAGGGAACTATGGCTACACCTTC	TRBV12-3/TRBV12-4	TRBJ1-2	many	-
CASSFTGTSNYGYTF	TGCGCCAGCAGCTTTACAGGGACTTCTAACTATGGCTACACCTTC	TRBV5-1	TRBJ1-2	-	-
CASSLRQGLLDTQYF	TGTGCCAGCAGCCTCCGACAGGGATTATTGGATACGCAGTATTTT	TRBV13	TRBJ2-3	many	TRBD1
CSARGALSYEQYF	TGCAGTGCTAGAGGAGCACTCTCCTACGAGCAGTACTTC	TRBV20-1	TRBJ2-7	many	-
CSVETDLDGKETQYF	TGCAGCGTTGAGACAGATTTAGACGGTAAAGAGACCCAGTACTTC	TRBV29-1	TRBJ2-5	-	-